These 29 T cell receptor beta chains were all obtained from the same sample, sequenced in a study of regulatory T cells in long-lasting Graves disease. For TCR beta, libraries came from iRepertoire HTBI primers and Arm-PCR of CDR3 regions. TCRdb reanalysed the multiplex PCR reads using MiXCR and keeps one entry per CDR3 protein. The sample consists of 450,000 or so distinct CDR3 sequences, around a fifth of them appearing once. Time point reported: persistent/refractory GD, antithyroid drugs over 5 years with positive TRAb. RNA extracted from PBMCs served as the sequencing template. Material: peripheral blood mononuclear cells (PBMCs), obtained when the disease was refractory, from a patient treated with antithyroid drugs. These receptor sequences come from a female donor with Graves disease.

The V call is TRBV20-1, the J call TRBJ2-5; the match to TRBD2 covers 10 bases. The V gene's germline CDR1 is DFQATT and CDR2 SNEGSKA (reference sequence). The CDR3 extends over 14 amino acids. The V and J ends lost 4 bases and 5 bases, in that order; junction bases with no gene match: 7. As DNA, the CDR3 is TGCAGTGCTACTACTAGCGGGATAGGGGAGACCCAGTACTTC. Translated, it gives CSATTSGIGETQYF.

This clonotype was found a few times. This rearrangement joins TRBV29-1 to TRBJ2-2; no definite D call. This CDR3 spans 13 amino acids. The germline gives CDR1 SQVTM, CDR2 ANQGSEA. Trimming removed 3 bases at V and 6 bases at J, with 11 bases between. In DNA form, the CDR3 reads TGCAGCGTTGATCTGGGAACCCCCGGGGAGCTGTTTTTT. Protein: CSVDLGTPGELFF.

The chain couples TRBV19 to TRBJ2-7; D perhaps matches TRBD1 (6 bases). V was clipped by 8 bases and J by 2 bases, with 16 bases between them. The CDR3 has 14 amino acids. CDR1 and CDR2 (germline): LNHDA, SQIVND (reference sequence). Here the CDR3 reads CASRRSGTTYEQYF. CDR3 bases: TGTGCCAGTCGCAGGTCCGGGACAACCTACGAGCAGTACTTC.

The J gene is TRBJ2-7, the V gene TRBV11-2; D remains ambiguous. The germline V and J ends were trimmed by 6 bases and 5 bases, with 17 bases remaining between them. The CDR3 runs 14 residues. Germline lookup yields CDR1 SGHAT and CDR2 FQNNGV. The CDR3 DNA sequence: TGTGCCAGCAGTCCACCCTGGTCGAGTCACGAGCAGTACTTC. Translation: CASSPPWSSHEQYF.

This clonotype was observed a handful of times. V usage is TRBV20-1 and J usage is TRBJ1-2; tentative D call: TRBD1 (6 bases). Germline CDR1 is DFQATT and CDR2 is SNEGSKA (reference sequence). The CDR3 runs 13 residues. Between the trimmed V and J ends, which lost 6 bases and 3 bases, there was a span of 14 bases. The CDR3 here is CSARTGKDYGYTF. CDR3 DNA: TGCAGTGCACGAACAGGGAAAGACTATGGCTACACCTTC.

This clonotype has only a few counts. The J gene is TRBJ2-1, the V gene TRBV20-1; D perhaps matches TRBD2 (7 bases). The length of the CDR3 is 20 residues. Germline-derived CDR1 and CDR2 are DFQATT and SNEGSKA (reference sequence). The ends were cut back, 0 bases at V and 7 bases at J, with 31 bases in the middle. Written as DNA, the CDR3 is TGCAGTGCTAGAGACGGGGGGACGACAATAGGGGACAAGCAATCGAATGAGCAGTTCTTC. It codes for CSARDGGTTIGDKQSNEQFF.

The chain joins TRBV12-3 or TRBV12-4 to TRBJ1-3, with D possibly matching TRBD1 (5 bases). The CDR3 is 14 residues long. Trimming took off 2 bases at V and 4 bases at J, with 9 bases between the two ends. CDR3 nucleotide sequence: TGTGCCAGCAGTTTACAGGGTCTGGGAAACACCATATATTTT. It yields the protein CASSLQGLGNTIYF.

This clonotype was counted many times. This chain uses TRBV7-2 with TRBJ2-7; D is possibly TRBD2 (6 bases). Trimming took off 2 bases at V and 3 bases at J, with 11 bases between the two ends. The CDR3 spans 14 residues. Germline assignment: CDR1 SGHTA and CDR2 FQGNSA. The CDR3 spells CASSLMGGDYEQYF. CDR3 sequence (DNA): TGTGCCAGCAGCTTAATGGGCGGGGACTACGAGCAGTACTTC.

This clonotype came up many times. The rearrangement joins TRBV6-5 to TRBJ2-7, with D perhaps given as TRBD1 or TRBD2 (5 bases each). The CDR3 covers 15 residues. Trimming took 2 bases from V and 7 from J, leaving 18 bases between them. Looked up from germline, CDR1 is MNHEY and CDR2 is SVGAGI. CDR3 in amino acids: CASSYPRGGPQEQYF. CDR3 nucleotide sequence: TGTGCCAGCAGTTACCCCCGGGGCGGCCCTCAGGAGCAGTACTTC.

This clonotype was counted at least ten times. CDR3 nucleotide sequence: TGTGCCAGCAGCGAGTCGAGGCAGGCCAAAAACATTCAGTACTTC. Its protein product is CASSESRQAKNIQYF. This chain connects TRBV28 to TRBJ2-4; no clear D gene. Germline-derived CDR1 and CDR2 are MDHEN and SYDVKM. The length of the CDR3 is 15 residues. The ends were cut back, 6 bases at V and 1 base at J, with 13 bases in the middle.

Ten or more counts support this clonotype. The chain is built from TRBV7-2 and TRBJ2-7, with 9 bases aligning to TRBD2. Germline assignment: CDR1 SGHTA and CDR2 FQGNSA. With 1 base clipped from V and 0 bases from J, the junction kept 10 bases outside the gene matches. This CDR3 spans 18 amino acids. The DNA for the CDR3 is TGTGCCAGCAGCTTAGTAAGCGGGGGGACAATGAGCTCCTACGAGCAGTACTTC. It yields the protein CASSLVSGGTMSSYEQYF.

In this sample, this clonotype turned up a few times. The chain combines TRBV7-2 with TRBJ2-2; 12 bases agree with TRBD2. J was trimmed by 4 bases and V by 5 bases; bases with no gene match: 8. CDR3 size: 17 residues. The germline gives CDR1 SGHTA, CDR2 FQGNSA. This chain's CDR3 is CASSPRTSGVATGELFF. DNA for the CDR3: TGTGCCAGCAGCCCGAGGACTAGCGGGGTAGCCACCGGGGAGCTGTTTTTT.

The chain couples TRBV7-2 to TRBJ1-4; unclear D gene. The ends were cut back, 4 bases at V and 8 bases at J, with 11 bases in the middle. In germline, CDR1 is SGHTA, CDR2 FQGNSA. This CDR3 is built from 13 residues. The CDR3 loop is CASSSLRGEKLFF. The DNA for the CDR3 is TGTGCCAGCAGCTCACTACGTGGAGAAAAACTGTTTTTT. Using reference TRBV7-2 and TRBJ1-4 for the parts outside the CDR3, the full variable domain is GAGVSQSPSNKVTEKGKDVELRCDPISGHTALYWYRQSLGQGLEFLIYFQGNSAPDKSGLPSDRFSAERTGGSVSTLTIQRTQQEDSAVYLCASSSLRGEKLFFGSGTQLSVL.

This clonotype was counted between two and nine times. The CDR3 DNA reads as TGTGCAGATAAAACGTACACCGGGGAGCTGTTTTTT. This gives the protein CADKTYTGELFF. This chain joins TRBV30 and TRBJ2-2; D is undetermined. Germline V gene data show CDR1 as GTSNPN and CDR2 as SVGIG (reference sequence). This CDR3 is 12 amino acids long.

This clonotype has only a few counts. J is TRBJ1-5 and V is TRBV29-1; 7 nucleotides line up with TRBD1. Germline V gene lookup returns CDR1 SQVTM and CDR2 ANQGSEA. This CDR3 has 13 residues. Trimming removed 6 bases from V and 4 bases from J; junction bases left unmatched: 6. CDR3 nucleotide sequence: TGCAGCGTCTCCAGGGGGAGAAATCAGCCCCAGCATTTT. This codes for CSVSRGRNQPQHF.

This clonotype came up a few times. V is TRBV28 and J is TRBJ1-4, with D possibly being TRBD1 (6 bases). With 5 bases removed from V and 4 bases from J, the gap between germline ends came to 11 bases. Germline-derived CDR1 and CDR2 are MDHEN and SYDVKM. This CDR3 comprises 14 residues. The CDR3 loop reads CASSRQAVNEKLFF. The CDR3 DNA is TGTGCCAGCAGTCGACAGGCGGTTAATGAAAAACTGTTTTTT.

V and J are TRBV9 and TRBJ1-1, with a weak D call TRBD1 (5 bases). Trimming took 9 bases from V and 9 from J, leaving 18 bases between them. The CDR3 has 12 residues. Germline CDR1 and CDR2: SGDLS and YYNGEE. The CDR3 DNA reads TGTGCCATCCCGCGAAGAAGACAGAAAGCTTTCTTT. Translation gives CAIPRRRQKAFF.

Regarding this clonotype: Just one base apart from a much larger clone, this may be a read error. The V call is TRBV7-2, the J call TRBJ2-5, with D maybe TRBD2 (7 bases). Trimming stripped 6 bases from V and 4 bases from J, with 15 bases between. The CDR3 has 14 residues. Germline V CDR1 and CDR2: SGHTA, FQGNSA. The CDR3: CASSGGASRETQYF. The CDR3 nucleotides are TGTGCCAGCAGTGGGGGGGCGTCGCGAGAGACCCAGTACTTC.

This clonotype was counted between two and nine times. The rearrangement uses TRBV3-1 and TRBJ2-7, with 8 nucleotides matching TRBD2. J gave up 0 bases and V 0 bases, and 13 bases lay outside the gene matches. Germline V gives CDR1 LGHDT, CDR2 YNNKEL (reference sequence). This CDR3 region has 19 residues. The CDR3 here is CASSQDLVASGRYSYEQYF. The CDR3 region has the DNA TGTGCCAGCAGCCAAGATCTAGTGGCTAGCGGGCGCTACTCCTACGAGCAGTACTTC.

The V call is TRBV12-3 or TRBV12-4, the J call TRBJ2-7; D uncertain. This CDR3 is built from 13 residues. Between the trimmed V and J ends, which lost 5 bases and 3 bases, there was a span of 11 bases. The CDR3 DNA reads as TGTGCCAGCAGTCTGGTGAACTACTACGAGCAGTACTTC. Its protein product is CASSLVNYYEQYF.

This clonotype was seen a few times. The CDR3: CASSQVLLGGGGYTF. CDR3 DNA sequence: TGTGCCAGCAGCCAAGTATTATTGGGGGGGGGAGGCTACACCTTC. The chain couples TRBV3-1 to TRBJ1-2; tentatively, D is TRBD1 (5 bases). This CDR3 has 15 residues. Trimming cost V 1 base and J 8 bases, with 17 bases left between them. In germline, CDR1 is LGHDT, CDR2 YNNKEL (reference sequence).

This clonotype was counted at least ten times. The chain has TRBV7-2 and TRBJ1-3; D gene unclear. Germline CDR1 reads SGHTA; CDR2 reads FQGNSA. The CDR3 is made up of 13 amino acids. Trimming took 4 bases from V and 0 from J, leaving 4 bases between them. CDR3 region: CASSSISGNTIYF. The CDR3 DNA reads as TGTGCCAGCAGCTCAATCTCTGGAAACACCATATATTTT.

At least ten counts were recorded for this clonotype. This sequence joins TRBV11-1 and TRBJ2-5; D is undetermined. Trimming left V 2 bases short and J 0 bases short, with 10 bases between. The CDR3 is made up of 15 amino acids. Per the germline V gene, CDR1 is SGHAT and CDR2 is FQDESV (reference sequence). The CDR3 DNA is TGTGCCAGCAGCTTATCCGGTGGCCACCAAGAGACCCAGTACTTC. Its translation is CASSLSGGHQETQYF.

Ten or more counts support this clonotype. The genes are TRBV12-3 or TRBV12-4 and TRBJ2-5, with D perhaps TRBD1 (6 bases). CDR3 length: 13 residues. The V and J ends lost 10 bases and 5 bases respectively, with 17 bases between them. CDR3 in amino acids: CAITAGAGETQYF. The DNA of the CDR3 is TGTGCCATTACGGCAGGGGCTGGCGAGACCCAGTACTTC.

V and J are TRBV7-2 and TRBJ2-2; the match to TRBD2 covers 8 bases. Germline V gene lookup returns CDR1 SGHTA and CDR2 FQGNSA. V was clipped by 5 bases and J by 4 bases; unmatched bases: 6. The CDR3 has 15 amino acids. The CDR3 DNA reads TGTGCCAGCAGCCGGGGGGGGGCGCGCACCGGGGAGCTGTTTTTT. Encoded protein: CASSRGGARTGELFF.

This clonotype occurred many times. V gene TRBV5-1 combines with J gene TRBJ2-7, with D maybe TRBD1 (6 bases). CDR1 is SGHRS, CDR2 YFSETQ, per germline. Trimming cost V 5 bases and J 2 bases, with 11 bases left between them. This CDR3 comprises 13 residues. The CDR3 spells CASSEDSPYEQYF. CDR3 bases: TGCGCCAGCAGTGAGGACAGTCCCTACGAGCAGTACTTC. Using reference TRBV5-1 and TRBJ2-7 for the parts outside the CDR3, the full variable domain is KAGVTQTPRYLIKTRGQQVTLSCSPISGHRSVSWYQQTPGQGLQFLFEYFSETQRNKGNFPGRFSGRQFSNSRSEMNVSTLELGDSALYLCASSEDSPYEQYFGPGTRLTVT.

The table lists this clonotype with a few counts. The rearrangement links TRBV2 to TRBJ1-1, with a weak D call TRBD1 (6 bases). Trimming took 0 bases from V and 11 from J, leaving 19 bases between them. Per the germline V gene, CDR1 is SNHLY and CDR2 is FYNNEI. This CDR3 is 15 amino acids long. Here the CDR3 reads CASSEASFDWGAAFF. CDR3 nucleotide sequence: TGTGCCAGCAGTGAAGCCTCCTTCGATTGGGGGGCCGCTTTCTTT. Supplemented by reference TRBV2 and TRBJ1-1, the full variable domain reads EPEVTQTPSHQVTQMGQEVILRCVPISNHLYFYWYRQILGQKVEFLVSFYNNEISEKSEIFDDQFSVERPDGSNFTLKIRSTKLEDSAMYFCASSEASFDWGAAFFGQGTRLTVV.

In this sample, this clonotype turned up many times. CDR3 coding DNA: TGTGCCACCCCATTTGGAGGATACGAGCAGTACTTC. This sequence encodes CATPFGGYEQYF. This rearrangement joins TRBV12-3 or TRBV12-4 to TRBJ2-7, with D possibly TRBD2 on 5 matching bases. Trimming took off 10 bases at V and 4 bases at J, with 14 bases between the two ends. This CDR3 region has 12 residues.

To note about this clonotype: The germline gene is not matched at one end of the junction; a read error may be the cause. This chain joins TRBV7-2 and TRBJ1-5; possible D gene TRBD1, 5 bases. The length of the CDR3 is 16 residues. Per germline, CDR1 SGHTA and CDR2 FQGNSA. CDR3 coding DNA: TGTGCCAGCATCTTAGGGGCCCTGCGGGGAGGGGAGCCCCAGCATTTT. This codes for CASILGALRGGEPQHF. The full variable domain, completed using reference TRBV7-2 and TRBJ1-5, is GAGVSQSPSNKVTEKGKDVELRCDPISGHTALYWYRQSLGQGLEFLIYFQGNSAPDKSGLPSDRFSAERTGGSVSTLTIQRTQQEDSAVYLCASILGALRGGEPQHFGDGTRLSIL.